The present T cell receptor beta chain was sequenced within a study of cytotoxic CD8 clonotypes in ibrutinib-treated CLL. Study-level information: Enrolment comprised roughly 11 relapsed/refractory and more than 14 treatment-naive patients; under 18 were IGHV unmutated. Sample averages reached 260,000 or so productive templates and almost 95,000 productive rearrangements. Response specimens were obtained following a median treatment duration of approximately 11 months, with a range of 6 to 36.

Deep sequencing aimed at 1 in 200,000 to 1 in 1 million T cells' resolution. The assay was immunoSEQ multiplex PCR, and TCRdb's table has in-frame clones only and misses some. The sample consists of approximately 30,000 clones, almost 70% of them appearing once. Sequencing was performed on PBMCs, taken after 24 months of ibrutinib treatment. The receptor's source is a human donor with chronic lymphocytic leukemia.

In nucleotides, the CDR3 is TGCACCAGCAGCCAAGAGGAGGGGTCGATCTATGGCTACACCTTC. The encoded protein is CTSSQEEGSIYGYTF. This chain links TRBV1 with TRBJ1-2. TRBV1 is a known pseudogene. This CDR3 is built from 15 residues.